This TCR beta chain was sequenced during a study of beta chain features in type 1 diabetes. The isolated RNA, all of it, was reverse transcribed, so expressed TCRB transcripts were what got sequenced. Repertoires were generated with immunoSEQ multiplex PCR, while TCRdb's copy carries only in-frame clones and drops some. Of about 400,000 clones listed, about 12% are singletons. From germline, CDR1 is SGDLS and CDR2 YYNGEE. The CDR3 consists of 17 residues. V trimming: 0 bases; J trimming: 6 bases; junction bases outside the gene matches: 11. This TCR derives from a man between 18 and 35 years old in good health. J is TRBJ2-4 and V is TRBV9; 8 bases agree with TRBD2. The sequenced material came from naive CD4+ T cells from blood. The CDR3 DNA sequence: TGTGCCAGCAGCGTAGAGGCCCCGGGAGGGCCCGGAAACATTCAGTACTTC. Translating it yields CASSVEAPGGPGNIQYF.